The 30 T cell receptor beta chains in this list originate from one sample, sequenced in a study of T cells in Graves' hyperthyroidism and ophthalmopathy. Amplification of TCR beta CDR3 regions used RNA as the template. The TCR CDR3 first-round RT-PCR relied on the HTBI primer set. MiXCR was run by TCRdb on the multiplex PCR reads, yielding one entry per CDR3 protein. Here the sample spans some 700,000 distinct CDR3 sequences, roughly 17% being singletons. The sequencing sample was made of blood. The receptors were sampled from a man aged 50-59 years with Graves' hyperthyroidism.

In this sample, this clonotype turned up a few times. The chain combines TRBV5-1 with TRBJ2-5; D remains unclear. Germline V CDR1 and CDR2: SGHRS, YFSETQ. This CDR3 has 11 residues. The V and J ends lost 5 bases and 5 bases respectively, with 7 bases between them. This CDR3 is CASRDTETQYF. The DNA for the CDR3 is TGCGCCAGCAGGGATACTGAGACCCAGTACTTC.

This clonotype was seen repeatedly, ten times or more. V is TRBV28 and J is TRBJ1-5, with a tentative D call TRBD1 (5 bases). The CDR3 has 16 amino acids. Germline-derived CDR1 and CDR2 are MDHEN and SYDVKM. V lost 1 base and J lost 0, with 10 bases in between. CDR3 DNA sequence: TGTGCCAGCAGTTTATATGGGGCACCTAGCAATCAGCCCCAGCATTTT. It is translated as CASSLYGAPSNQPQHF.

The chain is built from TRBV28 and TRBJ2-1; D gene ambiguous. The V end was cut by 3 bases, the J end by 12 bases, with 9 bases between. Germline-derived CDR1 and CDR2 are MDHEN and SYDVKM. This CDR3 has 11 amino acids. CDR3 DNA: TGTGCCAGCAGTTTTTCCGACGGGCAGTTCTTC. This sequence encodes CASSFSDGQFF.

This chain links TRBV5-6 with TRBJ2-5, with D hard to call. The germline V gene encodes CDR1 SGHDT and CDR2 YYEEEE. The CDR3 loop spans 13 amino acids. V lost 0 bases, J lost 7 bases, and 10 bases lay in between. Here the CDR3 DNA reads TGTGCCAGCAGCTTGGCCCCCGGTCCGACCCAGTACTTC. This encodes CASSLAPGPTQYF.

Many counts were recorded for this clonotype. The V and J genes are TRBV11-1 and TRBJ2-1; 12 bases are shared with TRBD2. Germline V CDR1 and CDR2: SGHAT, FQDESV (reference sequence). The V gene end was trimmed by 5 bases and the J gene end by 6 bases; junction bases not matched to a gene: 8. CDR3 length: 16 amino acids. This CDR3 is CASSPLGTSGRNEQFF. CDR3 coding DNA: TGTGCCAGCAGCCCCCTCGGGACTAGCGGGCGCAATGAGCAGTTCTTC.

This clonotype has ten or more counts. The J gene is TRBJ2-1, the V gene TRBV28; 7 bases are shared with TRBD2. The J segment lost 2 bases and the V segment lost 4 bases, leaving 2 bases of the junction unmatched. Germline V lookup: CDR1 MDHEN, CDR2 SYDVKM. The CDR3 loop spans 14 amino acids. CDR3 in amino acids: CASSWGTTYNEQFF. CDR3 bases: TGTGCCAGCAGTTGGGGGACTACCTACAATGAGCAGTTCTTC.

This rearrangement joins TRBV4-1 to TRBJ2-4, with 7 bases lining up with TRBD2. Germline-derived CDR1 and CDR2 are MGHRA and YSYEKL. V lost 0 bases and J lost 1; bases outside the gene matches: 9. This CDR3 contains 18 residues. The CDR3 sequence: CASSQDSWRELAKNIQYF. The DNA of the CDR3 is TGCGCCAGCAGCCAAGATAGTTGGCGGGAGTTGGCCAAAAACATTCAGTACTTC.

The chain uses TRBV5-1 and TRBJ2-3; 7 bases map to TRBD1. The J segment lost 2 bases and the V segment lost 0 bases, leaving 6 bases of the junction unmatched. This CDR3 is built from 16 residues. CDR1 is SGHRS and CDR2 is YFSETQ in the germline V gene. In DNA form, the CDR3 reads TGCGCCAGCAGCTTGGGAGGACAGGAGACCACAGATACGCAGTATTTT. As protein: CASSLGGQETTDTQYF.

The chain uses TRBV7-9 and TRBJ2-3, with TRBD1 matching over 9 bases. The CDR3 is 15 amino acids. CDR1 is SEHNR and CDR2 is FQNEAQ in the germline V gene (reference sequence). Unmatched junction bases numbered 9, after V lost 7 bases and J lost 4 bases. The CDR3 protein is CASTRLRQGADTQYF. In nucleotides, the CDR3 is TGTGCCAGCACTCGACTCCGACAGGGGGCAGATACGCAGTATTTT.

This chain joins TRBV6-5 and TRBJ2-7; the D call may be TRBD1 or TRBD2 (5 bases each). The CDR3 is 14 residues long. The V and J ends lost 10 bases and 6 bases respectively, with 22 bases between them. Germline assignment: CDR1 MNHEY and CDR2 SVGAGI. The CDR3 here is CANTFGGPLSEQYF. CDR3 sequence (DNA): TGTGCCAACACGTTTGGGGGACCCCTCTCCGAGCAGTACTTC.

This clonotype was seen more than once but under ten times. The chain is built from TRBV19 and TRBJ1-5, with a possible D match to TRBD1 (5 bases). This CDR3 comprises 12 residues. Looked up from germline, CDR1 is LNHDA and CDR2 is SQIVND (reference sequence). V was trimmed by 5 bases and J by 10 bases, leaving 12 bases between them. This CDR3 reads CASSPNRTPQHF. In DNA, the CDR3 is TGTGCCAGTAGTCCGAACAGGACACCCCAGCATTTT.

V and J are TRBV10-3 and TRBJ2-1, with 8 bases identical to TRBD1. J gave up 8 bases and V 3 bases, and 9 bases lay outside the gene matches. CDR1 is ENHRY and CDR2 is SYGVKD in the germline V gene. CDR3 size: 15 residues. CDR3 bases: TGTGCCATCAGTGAATTCCAGGGGGCCATCGATGAGCAGTTCTTC. This translates into CAISEFQGAIDEQFF.

Ten or more counts support this clonotype. J is TRBJ2-2 and V is TRBV30; no firm D call. Deletions cut 4 bases from V and 7 bases from J, with 13 bases between. Germline CDR1 GTSNPN, CDR2 SVGIG (reference sequence). This CDR3 spans 13 amino acids. The CDR3 here is CAWMGSRDGELFF. Written as DNA, the CDR3 is TGTGCCTGGATGGGGTCCCGCGACGGGGAGCTGTTTTTT. Combining the CDR3 with reference TRBV30 and TRBJ2-2 gives the whole variable domain SQTIHQWPATLVQPVGSPLSLECTVEGTSNPNLYWYRQAAGRGLQLLFYSVGIGQISSEVPQNLSASRPQDRQFILSSKKLLLSDSGFYLCAWMGSRDGELFFGEGSRLTVL.

The rearrangement joins TRBV4-3 to TRBJ2-2, with D perhaps matching TRBD1 (6 bases). This CDR3 has 15 residues. V dropped 6 bases and J dropped 6 bases, with 17 bases sitting between them. CDR1 is LGHNA, CDR2 YSLEER, per germline. CDR3 sequence: CASSQTGLSAGELFF. The CDR3, as DNA: TGCGCCAGCAGTCAAACAGGGTTAAGTGCCGGGGAGCTGTTTTTT.

V and J are TRBV20-1 and TRBJ2-1, with TRBD2 identical over 16 bases. V shed 3 bases and J 9 bases; nucleotides not matched to a gene: 5. Germline values: CDR1 DFQATT, CDR2 SNEGSKA (reference sequence). The CDR3 has 15 amino acids. The CDR3 loop reads CSARGTSGRAFEQFF. The CDR3 nucleotides read TGCAGTGCTAGGGGGACTAGCGGGAGGGCCTTTGAGCAGTTCTTC.

This clonotype was recorded at least ten times. The chain recombines TRBV11-2 with TRBJ2-5, with 10 bases identical to TRBD2. Germline lookup yields CDR1 SGHAT and CDR2 FQNNGV. The J segment lost 9 bases and the V segment lost 0 bases, leaving 7 bases of the junction unmatched. This CDR3 comprises 15 residues. The CDR3 region has the DNA TGTGCCAGCAGCTTAGATCCCAGCGGGAGGGCCCCCCAGTACTTC. Encoded protein: CASSLDPSGRAPQYF.

This chain joins TRBV5-6 and TRBJ2-6; the D gene is possibly TRBD1 (6 bases). The CDR3 spans 16 residues. Trimming left V 4 bases short and J 2 bases short, with 13 bases between. Germline CDR1 and CDR2: SGHDT and YYEEEE. Here the CDR3 reads CASSRYRAAGANVLTF. The CDR3 bases are TGTGCCAGCAGCCGCTACAGGGCGGCTGGGGCCAACGTCCTGACTTTC.

The chain combines TRBV7-9 with TRBJ1-4; no definite D call. CDR1 and CDR2 from the germline V gene are SEHNR and FQNEAQ (reference sequence). There are 14 residues in the CDR3. The V end was cut by 1 base, the J end by 7 bases, with 10 bases between. CDR3 sequence (DNA): TGTGCCAGCAGCTTAGGGGGAGGGATTGAAAAACTGTTTTTT. Translating it yields CASSLGGGIEKLFF.

In its sample, this clonotype was seen many times. The chain has TRBV6-1 and TRBJ2-1; TRBD2 aligns across 12 bases. The CDR3 is 18 amino acids. Germline loops: CDR1 MNHNS, CDR2 SASEGT. The V and J ends lost 8 bases and 0 bases, in that order; junction bases with no gene match: 11. The CDR3 bases are TGTGCCAGCTTGGGGGGGATGACTAGCGGGAGCTCCTACAATGAGCAGTTCTTC. This sequence encodes CASLGGMTSGSSYNEQFF.

This clonotype occurred many times. The gene calls are TRBV2 and TRBJ2-7; the match to TRBD1 covers 12 bases. Germline V gene sequence: CDR1 SNHLY, CDR2 FYNNEI. The trim removed 7 bases at V and 4 bases at J, leaving 5 bases unmatched. This CDR3 is 14 amino acids long. CDR3 DNA: TGTGCCAGCACGGGACAGGGGGCGAGGTACGAGCAGTACTTC. Protein sequence: CASTGQGARYEQYF.

This clonotype was counted many times. This sequence joins TRBV5-1 and TRBJ2-5; the D is unclear. The CDR3 extends over 13 amino acids. V was shortened by 0 bases and J by 3 bases, with 6 bases between the two germline ends. Germline-derived CDR1 and CDR2 are SGHRS and YFSETQ. The CDR3 nucleotides read TGCGCCAGCAGCTTGGAACGGGAAGAGACCCAGTACTTC. Protein product: CASSLEREETQYF. Using reference TRBV5-1 and TRBJ2-5 for the parts outside the CDR3, the full variable domain is KAGVTQTPRYLIKTRGQQVTLSCSPISGHRSVSWYQQTPGQGLQFLFEYFSETQRNKGNFPGRFSGRQFSNSRSEMNVSTLELGDSALYLCASSLEREETQYFGPGTRLLVL.

This clonotype was picked up many times. CDR3 sequence (DNA): TGTGCCAGCAGGAGCGACAGGATCGGCAGATTCAACTATGGCTACACCTTC. Translation gives CASRSDRIGRFNYGYTF. The chain links TRBV6-2 or TRBV6-3 to TRBJ1-2, with D perhaps matching TRBD1 (6 bases). The CDR3 extends over 17 amino acids. V gave up 6 bases and J gave up 2 bases, with 22 bases separating them. Germline V gene lookup returns CDR1 MNHEY and CDR2 SVGEGT.

This clonotype was recorded a few times. The CDR3, as DNA: TGTGCCAGCTCACCTCTAGCGGGGTACTCCTACAATGAGCAGTTCTTC. Its translation is CASSPLAGYSYNEQFF. The chain uses TRBV18 and TRBJ2-1; TRBD2 aligns across 9 bases. Per germline, CDR1 KGHSH and CDR2 LQKENI. Trimming removed 3 bases from V and 0 bases from J; junction bases left unmatched: 3. The CDR3 has 16 amino acids.

This clonotype has a count of ten or more. This rearrangement joins TRBV11-1 to TRBJ2-5, with TRBD2 matching 7 bases. The length of the CDR3 is 14 residues. The germline CDR1 and CDR2 sequences are SGHAT and FQDESV (reference sequence). J lost 10 bases, V lost 5 bases, and 13 bases had no gene match. The CDR3 DNA reads as TGTGCCAGCAGCCCCGGTTGGGAGGCGGGAGACCAGTACTTC. This gives the protein CASSPGWEAGDQYF.

The V and J genes are TRBV28 and TRBJ2-7; D is unclear. Germline CDR1 MDHEN, CDR2 SYDVKM. Trimming shortened V by 2 bases and J by 2 bases, and 7 bases separated the two germline ends. CDR3 length: 13 amino acids. CDR3 protein: CASSLTQPYEQYF. Here the CDR3 DNA reads TGTGCCAGCAGTTTAACACAACCCTACGAGCAGTACTTC.

This clonotype was observed a handful of times. This chain links TRBV6-1 with TRBJ1-5; tentatively, D is TRBD1 (5 bases). V lost 9 bases, J lost 4 bases, and 22 bases lay in between. The CDR3 is made up of 16 amino acids. Germline CDR1 is MNHNS and CDR2 is SASEGT. This CDR3 reads CASSSGTRFFNQPQHF. For the CDR3, the DNA is TGTGCCAGTTCCTCCGGGACCCGATTTTTTAATCAGCCCCAGCATTTT.

The table lists this clonotype with a few counts. The chain recombines TRBV6-5 with TRBJ1-1; D gene uncertain. The germline gives CDR1 MNHEY, CDR2 SVGAGI. V dropped 0 bases and J dropped 5 bases, with 7 bases sitting between them. The CDR3 has 13 residues. CDR3 in DNA: TGTGCCAGCAGTTACTCGGCTGCAACTGAAGCTTTCTTT. As protein: CASSYSAATEAFF.

This clonotype has a handful of counts. This chain uses TRBV30 with TRBJ1-1; D is possibly TRBD1 (5 bases). Trimming removed 8 bases from V and 1 base from J, with 11 bases in between. CDR1 and CDR2 from the germline V gene are GTSNPN and SVGIG (reference sequence). The CDR3 is 12 residues long. The CDR3 reads CAAGGGNTEAFF. Written as DNA, the CDR3 is TGTGCCGCCGGGGGGGGGAACACTGAAGCTTTCTTT.

V is TRBV5-1 and J is TRBJ1-4; D is possibly TRBD1 (5 bases). Germline CDR1 and CDR2: SGHRS and YFSETQ. The CDR3 spans 14 residues. V was pared by 3 bases and J by 2 bases, with 8 bases between. The CDR3 protein is CASSWDVTNEKLFF. The CDR3 DNA reads TGCGCCAGCAGCTGGGACGTGACTAATGAAAAACTGTTTTTT.

This clonotype appeared a few times. The chain joins TRBV20-1 to TRBJ1-1; no clear D. The germline V gene has CDR1 DFQATT and CDR2 SNEGSKA (reference sequence). The V and J ends lost 3 bases and 0 bases respectively, with 8 bases between them. CDR3 length: 13 residues. The CDR3 loop reads CSASPGMNTEAFF. CDR3 bases: TGCAGTGCTAGTCCCGGGATGAACACTGAAGCTTTCTTT.